This entry lists 27 T cell receptor beta chains sequenced from one sample in a study of blood T cell repertoires in COVID-19. TCRdb keeps only in-frame clones here, not all; method: immunoSEQ multiplex PCR. This table holds about 200,000 clones, approximately 85% found once. Sequenced: peripheral blood. Source of these receptors: a woman between 45 and 65 years old with active or convalescent COVID-19.

The rearrangement links TRBV6-5 to TRBJ1-5; D is perhaps TRBD1 (6 bases). The CDR3 is 15 amino acids. Germline values: CDR1 MNHEY, CDR2 SVGAGI. V was trimmed by 2 bases and J by 4 bases, leaving 12 bases between them. The DNA for the CDR3 is TGTGCCAGCAGTTACGACAGGCAGGGAAATCAGCCCCAGCATTTT. Translation: CASSYDRQGNQPQHF.

The chain links TRBV2 to TRBJ1-5; D is unresolved. Germline V gives CDR1 SNHLY, CDR2 FYNNEI. This CDR3 is 15 amino acids long. The germline V and J ends were trimmed by 5 bases and 0 bases, with 11 bases remaining between them. DNA of the CDR3: TGTGCCAGCAGTCCCGGGAGATATAGCAATCAGCCCCAGCATTTT. It specifies CASSPGRYSNQPQHF.

The V gene is TRBV30, the J gene TRBJ2-5; the D gene is possibly TRBD1 (5 bases). This CDR3 spans 11 amino acids. Germline values: CDR1 GTSNPN, CDR2 SVGIG (reference sequence). The V gene lost 1 base and the J gene lost 9 bases, with 9 bases spanning the gap. Written as DNA, the CDR3 is TGTGCCTGGAGTGAGCTAGGGGCCCAGTACTTC. Translating gives CAWSELGAQYF.

V and J are TRBV5-1 and TRBJ2-3; 9 positions agree with TRBD1. V was clipped by 5 bases and J by 3 bases; unmatched bases: 10. The CDR3 contains 16 residues. From germline, CDR1 is SGHRS and CDR2 YFSETQ. CDR3 in amino acids: CASSPFGTGSTDTQYF. The CDR3 region has the DNA TGCGCCAGCAGTCCCTTTGGGACAGGGAGTACAGATACGCAGTATTTT.

The chain combines TRBV4-1 with TRBJ2-7, with D possibly being TRBD1 (6 bases). The CDR3 extends over 13 amino acids. Germline V CDR1 and CDR2: MGHRA, YSYEKL. Trimming removed 4 bases at V and 5 bases at J, with 12 bases between. CDR3 sequence (DNA): TGCGCCAGCAGCCCCACAGGGAACCACGAGCAGTACGTC. This gives the protein CASSPTGNHEQYV.

This chain links TRBV5-1 with TRBJ1-4, with unresolved D. CDR3 size: 14 residues. Germline V gene sequence: CDR1 SGHRS, CDR2 YFSETQ. Trimming took off 1 base at V and 5 bases at J, with 9 bases between the two ends. CDR3 in amino acids: CASSLSVENEKLFF. CDR3 DNA: TGCGCCAGCAGCTTGAGTGTGGAGAATGAAAAACTGTTTTTT. Filled out from reference TRBV5-1 and TRBJ1-4, the complete variable domain reads KAGVTQTPRYLIKTRGQQVTLSCSPISGHRSVSWYQQTPGQGLQFLFEYFSETQRNKGNFPGRFSGRQFSNSRSEMNVSTLELGDSALYLCASSLSVENEKLFFGSGTQLSVL.

This chain links TRBV19 with TRBJ2-5; 10 bases map to TRBD2. CDR3 size: 16 residues. Germline V lookup: CDR1 LNHDA, CDR2 SQIVND (reference sequence). V trimming: 1 base; J trimming: 1 base; junction bases outside the gene matches: 3. CDR3 nucleotide sequence: TGTGCCAGTAGTATAGCAGCGGGGGGGCCCCAAGAGACCCAGTACTTC. Translated, it gives CASSIAAGGPQETQYF.

This rearrangement joins TRBV15 to TRBJ2-7; TRBD2 agrees at 10 bases. V shed 4 bases, J shed 2 bases, and the junction held 8 bases outside the gene matches. The CDR3 has 16 amino acids. Germline V lookup: CDR1 LNHNV, CDR2 YYDKDF (reference sequence). For the CDR3, the DNA is TGTGCCACCAGCAAGGGCGGGCTAGCGGGAGCCTACGAGCAGTACTTC. Protein product: CATSKGGLAGAYEQYF.

The chain uses TRBV9 and TRBJ1-3; D gene ambiguous. This CDR3 has 16 amino acids. CDR1 and CDR2 (germline): SGDLS, YYNGEE. Deletions cut 0 bases from V and 0 bases from J, with 10 bases between. The CDR3 protein is CASSVGGGYSGNTIYF. In DNA, the CDR3 is TGTGCCAGCAGCGTAGGCGGAGGGTACTCTGGAAACACCATATATTTT. Looking up the rest from reference TRBV9 and TRBJ1-3 gives the full variable domain: DSGVTQTPKHLITATGQRVTLRCSPRSGDLSVYWYQQSLDQGLQFLIQYYNGEERAKGNILERFSAQQFPDLHSELNLSSLELGDSALYFCASSVGGGYSGNTIYFGEGSWLTVV.

The chain carries TRBV10-3 and TRBJ2-1, with D perhaps TRBD2 (6 bases). CDR1 and CDR2 (germline): ENHRY, SYGVKD. V was pared by 5 bases and J by 3 bases, with 11 bases between. The CDR3 has 14 residues. This CDR3 reads CAISTHGSYNEQFF. The DNA of the CDR3 is TGTGCCATCAGTACACACGGGAGCTACAATGAGCAGTTCTTC.

This chain connects TRBV4-1 to TRBJ1-1; possible D gene TRBD1, 6 bases. Trimming stripped 2 bases from V and 3 bases from J, with 16 bases between. The CDR3 loop spans 16 amino acids. From germline, CDR1 is MGHRA and CDR2 YSYEKL. Written as DNA, the CDR3 is TGCGCCAGCAGCCAAATGGAATTGGACAGCTACACTGAAGCTTTCTTT. Its protein is CASSQMELDSYTEAFF.

The chain recombines TRBV11-1 with TRBJ1-5; a weak D match, TRBD1 (6 bases). V dropped 11 bases and J dropped 4 bases, with 21 bases sitting between them. There are 15 residues in the CDR3. Germline V gives CDR1 SGHAT, CDR2 FQDESV (reference sequence). In nucleotides, the CDR3 is TGTGCCCCAACTACACAGGGAGTGGAGAATCAGCCCCAGCATTTT. The encoded protein is CAPTTQGVENQPQHF. Using reference TRBV11-1 and TRBJ1-5 for the parts outside the CDR3, the full variable domain is EAEVAQSPRYKITEKSQAVAFWCDPISGHATLYWYRQILGQGPELLVQFQDESVVDDSQLPKDRFSAERLKGVDSTLKIQPAELGDSAMYLCAPTTQGVENQPQHFGDGTRLSIL.

This rearrangement joins TRBV12-5 to TRBJ2-5; D is perhaps TRBD1 (5 bases). Looked up from germline, CDR1 is LGHNT and CDR2 is FRNRAP. The V end lost 5 bases, the J end lost 5 bases, and 12 bases lay between the germline ends. This CDR3 has 13 amino acids. In nucleotides, the CDR3 is TGTGCTAGTGGTACCGGCAGGGTGGAGACCCAGTACTTC. Translated, it gives CASGTGRVETQYF.

V is TRBV19 and J is TRBJ1-2; 8 positions agree with TRBD1. The CDR3 has 13 amino acids. Germline-derived CDR1 and CDR2 are LNHDA and SQIVND (reference sequence). The V gene end was trimmed by 3 bases and the J gene end by 4 bases; junction bases not matched to a gene: 1. The CDR3 DNA sequence: TGTGCCAGTAGTATCGGACAGGGCTATGGCTACACCTTC. Translating gives CASSIGQGYGYTF.

This chain connects TRBV19 to TRBJ2-3; 11 bases agree with TRBD2. V lost 4 bases to trimming and J lost 6 bases; unmatched junction nucleotides: 9. CDR1 is LNHDA, CDR2 SQIVND, per germline (reference sequence). CDR3 length: 16 residues. CDR3 DNA: TGTGCCAGTAGTACTCAGAGGGCTAGCGGGAGGGATACGCAGTATTTT. Its translation: CASSTQRASGRDTQYF.

The CDR3 coding sequence is TGTGCCAGCAGTTGGCGGGGTGACAATGAGCAGTTCTTC. Its translation is CASSWRGDNEQFF. The V call is TRBV6-6, the J call TRBJ2-1; TRBD2 is a possible D gene (6 bases). V lost 4 bases and J lost 5, with 9 bases in between. The CDR3 totals 13 residues. Germline V gene lookup returns CDR1 MNHNY and CDR2 SVGAGI (reference sequence).

Written as DNA, the CDR3 is TGTGCCAGCAGCTTGAGCGGACAGTATAACTATGGCTACACCTTC. Translating gives CASSLSGQYNYGYTF. The chain links TRBV7-9 to TRBJ1-2; TRBD1 might be the D (6 bases). Trimming pared 3 bases from V and 1 base from J, leaving 12 bases between. Germline V lookup: CDR1 SEHNR, CDR2 FQNEAQ (reference sequence). There are 15 residues in the CDR3.

For this clone: This sample also contains other DNA sequences that code for the same CDR3. V usage is TRBV5-1 and J usage is TRBJ2-1, with 11 positions matching TRBD2. This CDR3 comprises 15 residues. Germline trimming cut 3 bases from V and 4 bases from J; bases unmatched to any gene: 3. Germline V gives CDR1 SGHRS, CDR2 YFSETQ. This CDR3 reads CASSYLAGGYNEQFF. The CDR3 DNA reads as TGCGCCAGCAGCTATTTAGCGGGGGGGTACAATGAGCAGTTCTTC.

The J gene is TRBJ1-2, the V gene TRBV5-1, with 7 bases matching TRBD1. V gave up 2 bases and J gave up 5 bases; unmatched junction bases: 6. The CDR3 length is 14 residues. Germline-derived CDR1 and CDR2 are SGHRS and YFSETQ. CDR3 sequence: CASSLTGTVYGYTF. The CDR3 DNA reads TGCGCCAGCAGCTTAACCGGGACAGTATATGGCTACACCTTC.

V gene TRBV6-1 combines with J gene TRBJ2-7; 8 bases agree with TRBD1. CDR1 is MNHNS, CDR2 SASEGT, per germline. This CDR3 is built from 14 residues. Trimming cost V 1 base and J 6 bases; bases outside gene matches: 5. The CDR3 nucleotides are TGTGCCAGCAGTGAAGGGACAGGGAAGTTCGAGCAGTACGTC. Amino acid sequence: CASSEGTGKFEQYV.

The CDR3 DNA reads TGTGCCAGTAGTGTGGGCTCCGGACTGAACTATGGCTACACCTTC. Translation: CASSVGSGLNYGYTF. The V and J genes are TRBV19 and TRBJ1-2; D unresolved. The germline V and J ends were trimmed by 5 bases and 2 bases, with 15 bases remaining between them. Germline V gives CDR1 LNHDA, CDR2 SQIVND (reference sequence). This CDR3 region has 15 residues.

The chain employs TRBV6-5 and TRBJ1-5; D is undetermined. The CDR3 has 16 amino acids. Trimming took off 3 bases at V and 7 bases at J, with 19 bases between the two ends. CDR1 is MNHEY, CDR2 SVGAGI, per germline. The CDR3 DNA reads TGTGCCAGCAGTTATTCCGAGACAAATGGTCGACAGCCCCAGCATTTT. Translation: CASSYSETNGRQPQHF.

This clone was seen just once. The CDR3 is CASSHRRAGRTNYGYTF. In DNA, the CDR3 is TGTGCCAGCAGCCACCGGAGGGCGGGGAGGACTAACTATGGCTACACCTTC. This chain joins TRBV11-3 and TRBJ1-2; D remains ambiguous. The CDR3 length is 17 residues. V was clipped by 5 bases and J by 0 bases, with 19 bases between them. Germline V gives CDR1 SGHNT, CDR2 YENEEA.

The genes are TRBV2 and TRBJ2-1; 12 bases agree with TRBD2. V lost 5 bases to trimming and J lost 7 bases; unmatched junction nucleotides: 6. This CDR3 has 15 amino acids. In germline, CDR1 is SNHLY, CDR2 FYNNEI. The CDR3 here is CASSTASGRGNEQFF. The CDR3 DNA sequence: TGTGCCAGCAGTACCGCTAGCGGGAGGGGTAATGAGCAGTTCTTC.

This chain links TRBV28 with TRBJ1-2, with TRBD1 matching 7 bases. The trim removed 3 bases at V and 4 bases at J, leaving 2 bases unmatched. The length of the CDR3 is 13 residues. The germline V gene encodes CDR1 MDHEN and CDR2 SYDVKM. CDR3 nucleotides: TGTGCCAGCAGTTTTAACAGGGGCTATGGCTACACCTTC. Amino acids: CASSFNRGYGYTF.

In its sample, this clone was seen a few times. The chain carries TRBV15 and TRBJ2-1; D ambiguous. V gave up 1 base and J gave up 2 bases, with 9 bases separating them. This CDR3 comprises 15 residues. Germline assignment: CDR1 LNHNV and CDR2 YYDKDF (reference sequence). CDR3 bases: TGTGCCACCAGCAGAGGGCCAGAACCCTACAATGAGCAGTTCTTC. Protein product: CATSRGPEPYNEQFF.

The chain is built from TRBV5-4 and TRBJ2-4; D is perhaps TRBD1 (6 bases). Trimming cost V 0 bases and J 5 bases, with 12 bases left between them. This CDR3 comprises 15 residues. Germline-derived CDR1 and CDR2 are SGHNT and YYREEE (reference sequence). Here the CDR3 DNA reads TGTGCCAGCAGCTTGGTAGGGGCAGGGGAAAACATTCAGTACTTC. It yields the protein CASSLVGAGENIQYF.